This is a list of T cell receptor beta chains from one sample in a study of blood T cell repertoires in COVID-19. Sequenced by immunoSEQ multiplex PCR; TCRdb stores in-frame clones only, minus some. The sample yields hundreds of thousands of clones, roughly 80% seen once. The sample consisted of peripheral blood. These receptors originate from an elderly man with acute or convalescent COVID-19. Each CDR3 is given without its conserved first and last residue. For some rows the clone size is stated as once, few or many, or as a class when expanded; others skip it.

v_gene,abundance,j_gene,CDR3aa
TRBV30,-,TRBJ1-6,ALGQGGSPLH
TRBV2,few,TRBJ2-7,ASSADRYFYEQY
TRBV10-3,-,TRBJ1-4,AISGPGTNEKLF
TRBV3-1/TRBV3-2,-,TRBJ1-1,ASSQLTGGRTEAF
TRBV7-9,-,TRBJ1-1,ASSLVTGRNTEAF
TRBV4-1,few,TRBJ1-6,ASSQDRDRESAPLH
TRBV7-9,-,TRBJ1-2,ASSLELVARGYT
TRBV4-1,-,TRBJ2-3,ASSQDRSGRASTDTQY
TRBV28,-,TRBJ1-4,ASSPGHRDEKLF
TRBV12-5,few,TRBJ2-2,ASGLVLHVGSGTGELF
TRBV6-4,-,TRBJ1-1,ASRAGTSNTEAF
TRBV7-9,-,TRBJ2-1,ASSFGGTAGF
TRBV6-5,-,TRBJ1-1,ASSSRIEAF
TRBV2,-,TRBJ1-3,ASSPQGQLATSGNTIY
TRBV7-9,once,TRBJ2-7,ASSPSRTSSYEQY
TRBV6-5,-,TRBJ2-1,ASCVGGGRNEQF
TRBV19,-,TRBJ2-7,ASSGSGQLSSYEQY
TRBV19,-,TRBJ2-4,ASRPGLAGAKNIQY
TRBV7-9,-,TRBJ1-5,ASSLLVGQPQH
TRBV19,-,TRBJ1-2,ASSIDRVGGYT
TRBV19,-,TRBJ1-1,ASSVDRVNTEAF
TRBV3-1/TRBV3-2,-,TRBJ1-6,ASSQNTGGHSPLH
TRBV3-1/TRBV3-2,once,TRBJ1-1,ASSPGTWANTEAF
TRBV7-9,-,TRBJ2-7,ASSLATGSRGGEQY
TRBV27,-,TRBJ1-4,ASSRTGANEKLF
TRBV12-5,-,TRBJ2-4,ASGQQGAKSIQY
TRBV12-5,-,TRBJ2-1,ASGGPPGSGGTSSTYNEQF
TRBV20-1,-,TRBJ2-3,SASAGREAHPSTDTQY
TRBV7-9,-,TRBJ2-7,ASLGGNSYEQY
TRBV7-9,-,TRBJ2-2,ASRPQGADTGELF
TRBV2,-,TRBJ2-3,ASSNRGRGGDTQY
TRBV6-5,-,TRBJ2-7,ASNTGTSGSYEQY
TRBV5-1,-,TRBJ1-2,ASSLQGTGAGGYT
TRBV27,-,TRBJ1-5,ASSLTRDQPQH
TRBV12-3/TRBV12-4,-,TRBJ1-1,ASSVSNTEAF
TRBV6-5,-,TRBJ2-1,ASSYRDRYNEQF
TRBV10-2,once,TRBJ1-1,ASSDPGREGGRD
TRBV2,once,TRBJ1-2,ASDERLSNYGYT
TRBV11-2,-,TRBJ1-3,ASSLGQGGSAGNTIY
TRBV7-9,few,TRBJ1-6,ASSLASLTGSNSPLH
TRBV19,-,TRBJ1-6,ASSQGLNSPLH
TRBV7-2,-,TRBJ2-5,ASSLNRGETQY
TRBV18,-,TRBJ1-1,ASSFDRNTEAF
TRBV7-9,-,TRBJ2-1,ASSVLTGSSYNEQF
TRBV7-9,-,TRBJ1-2,ASSLAPEGLYGYT
TRBV6-2/TRBV6-3,once,TRBJ1-2,ASSYGQGAYGYT
TRBV19,-,TRBJ2-7,ASSSGTSGSYEQY
TRBV7-2,-,TRBJ1-4,ASSSPGGFDEKLF
TRBV24-1,-,TRBJ2-3,ATSDSPVGSTQY
TRBV21-1,-,TRBJ2-4,ASSKRDRGTPRWNIQY